The rows below give T cell receptor beta chains drawn from one sample of a study of blood T cell repertoires in COVID-19. The data were produced by immunoSEQ multiplex PCR, yet TCRdb's version contains in-frame clones alone and is incomplete. The sample records 28,000 or so clones, 80% to 90% being singletons. The sequencing sample was made of peripheral blood. The receptor set was obtained from a woman of 80 years or more with COVID-19, enrolled during active disease. The CDR3 runs from the conserved cysteine through the conserved F or W. The D gene is left open where the match is weak. Expanded clones are given a class, and other clones once, few, many or no size at all.

d_gene,abundance,v_gene,j_gene,len,CDR3aa,CDR3nt
.,.,TRBV2,TRBJ2-5,16,CASSEAWGRGQETQYF,TGTGCCAGCAGTGAAGCGTGGGGCAGGGGCCAAGAGACCCAGTACTTC
TRBD1,.,TRBV3-1/TRBV3-2,TRBJ1-4,16,CASSPVLTGSREKLFF,TGTGCCAGCAGCCCCGTCCTGACAGGGTCAAGGGAAAAACTGTTTTTT
.,once,TRBV2,TRBJ1-1,17,CASSGSRGVGGLFLAFF,TGTGCCAGCAGTGGGTCCAGAGGTGTTGGGGGACTGTTTTTAGCTTTCTTT
.,.,TRBV6-5,TRBJ1-1,15,CASPVPGTMNTEAFF,TGTGCCAGCCCGGTTCCGGGGACTATGAACACTGAAGCTTTCTTT
.,.,TRBV9,TRBJ1-1,15,CASSGGGGLNTEAFF,TGTGCCAGCAGCGGCGGTGGGGGCCTGAACACTGAAGCTTTCTTT
TRBD2,.,TRBV5-1,TRBJ2-5,15,CASRFRGGGRETQYF,TGCGCCAGCAGATTTCGCGGGGGGGGTAGAGAGACCCAGTACTTC
.,.,TRBV18,TRBJ2-3,14,CASSPPANPGTQYF,TGTGCCAGCTCACCACCCGCGAATCCGGGTACGCAGTATTTT
.,.,TRBV4-2,TRBJ1-4,18,CASSQESRGVSTNEKLFF,TGTGCCAGCAGCCAAGAAAGTCGGGGGGTTTCAACTAATGAAAAACTGTTTTTT
TRBD1,few,TRBV6-5,TRBJ1-3,15,CASRFTGGSGNTIYF,TGTGCCAGCAGATTTACAGGGGGCTCTGGAAACACCATATATTTT
.,medium-sized,TRBV4-1,TRBJ1-3,17,CASSQDRGGSSGNTIYF,TGCGCCAGCAGCCAAGATCGGGGGGGGAGCTCTGGAAACACCATATATTTT
TRBD1,.,TRBV15,TRBJ2-7,14,CATSRDRGSYEQYF,TGTGCCACCAGCAGGGACAGGGGATCCTACGAGCAGTACTTC
TRBD2,.,TRBV5-1,TRBJ2-3,19,CASSLGLAGGRGSTDTQYF,TGCGCCAGCAGCTTAGGACTAGCGGGGGGCCGAGGGAGCACAGATACGCAGTATTTT
.,.,TRBV30,TRBJ1-2,12,CAWSPGFGGYTF,TGTGCCTGGAGTCCGGGGTTTGGTGGCTACACCTTC
.,.,TRBV14,TRBJ1-1,14,CASSQDNSWGAAFF,TGTGCCAGCAGCCAAGATAATAGTTGGGGAGCAGCTTTCTTT
.,.,TRBV6-5,TRBJ1-1,11,CASDRNTEAFF,TGTGCCAGCGATAGGAACACTGAAGCTTTCTTT
TRBD2,.,TRBV6-6,TRBJ2-2,14,CASSYVGGAGELFF,TGTGCCAGCAGTTACGTGGGAGGGGCCGGGGAGCTGTTTTTT
.,once,TRBV18,TRBJ1-1,15,CASSPNRVGVTEAFF,TGTGCCAGCTCACCTAATCGGGTGGGTGTCACTGAAGCTTTCTTT
TRBD1,once,TRBV5-4,TRBJ2-7,12,CASSHGQGWEYF,TGTGCCAGCAGCCACGGACAGGGATGGGAGTACTTC
.,.,TRBV7-2,TRBJ1-6,14,CASSAGTGGSPLHF,TGTGCCAGCAGCGCCGGGACGGGGGGTTCACCCCTCCACTTT
TRBD1,.,TRBV10-1,TRBJ1-1,17,CASSDILRTGTNTEAFF,TGCGCCAGCAGTGATATCTTACGGACAGGGACGAACACTGAAGCTTTCTTT
TRBD1,.,TRBV28,TRBJ1-2,13,CASSLGTAYGYTF,TGTGCCAGCAGTCTCGGGACAGCCTATGGCTACACCTTC
.,.,TRBV18,TRBJ1-1,15,CASSPRLQGWTEAFF,TGTGCCAGCTCACCACGTTTGCAGGGATGGACTGAAGCTTTCTTT
TRBD1,.,TRBV7-8,TRBJ2-1,12,CASSRTGNEQFF,TGTGCCAGCAGCCGGACAGGGAACGAGCAGTTCTTC
.,.,TRBV6-1,TRBJ2-5,14,CASSELGGRETQYF,TGTGCCAGCAGTGAACTGGGGGGAAGGGAGACCCAGTACTTC
.,.,TRBV6-5,TRBJ2-3,13,CASREGLTDTQYF,TGTGCCAGCAGGGAGGGTTTAACAGATACGCAGTATTTT
.,few,TRBV5-1,TRBJ2-2,16,CASSLEAGRGTGELFF,TGCGCCAGCAGCTTGGAGGCGGGGCGGGGTACCGGGGAGCTGTTTTTT
.,.,TRBV21-1,TRBJ2-5,15,CASSKRAVDSGRQYF,TGTGCCAGCAGCAAGCGGGCGGTGGACAGCGGACGCCAGTACTTC